The entry that follows covers one TCR beta chain sequence. What antigen it recognizes has not been identified. The germline V gene (reference sequence) gives CDR1 as DFQATT and CDR2 as SNEGSKA. The CDR3 runs 15 residues from the cysteine to the phenylalanine. No DNA sequence is on record. Sequencer: Illumina HiSeq 2000. TCR beta cDNA libraries were prepared using 5'RACE template switching, which introduced a universal primer site and unique molecular identifiers. Synthesis of cDNA was primed from the TCR beta constant segment and was followed by two consecutive PCR amplification steps. The authors' analysis ran thus. MIGEC handled demultiplexing of the reads and grouping by UMI, while MiTCR was used to assemble and quantify clonotypes. To remove erroneous sequences, TCR cDNA sequences were retained only when supported by two or more reads. The tcR package was used for downstream repertoire analysis, with clonotypes matched between fractions based on CDR3 nucleotide sequence plus V segment. VDJmatch was used to annotate antigen specificity against VDJdb, with one amino acid substitution in CDR3 allowed. TCRdb reprocessed the reads, reporting each CDR3 protein sequence once and no DNA. In this record, the V and J calls reflect TCRdb's handling and not the investigators' own analysis. This sample's listing comprises 300,000 to 500,000 distinct CDR3 sequences. The top ten clones comprise roughly 10% of the sample.

This entry comes from a study of T cells expressing NK-cell markers (dated by TCRdb to about 2020). About the investigation overall: In sorted CD3+CD56+NKG2C+, CD3+CD56+NKG2C- and CD3+CD56-NKG2C+ T-cell subsets from eight donors, TCR beta-chain repertoires were profiled. Of the eight sequenced donors, seven were found to be HCMV-seropositive and one was found to be HCMV-seronegative. The eight sequenced donors were randomly selected healthy volunteers, three men and five women. Sequencing of the libraries produced 2 x 150 bp reads on Illumina HiSeq 2000/2500, MiSeq or NextSeq.

To determine HCMV serostatus, a commercial ELISA kit was used to detect HCMV-specific IgG in serum. Ficoll density gradient centrifugation was used to isolate peripheral blood mononuclear cells from blood. What the study reported, not specific to this receptor: In six donors, the dominant CD3+CD56+NKG2C+ clonotypes ranked among the top 10 CD8+ clonotypes, making up roughly 1.0-8% of CD8+ T cells. Those dominant clonotypes were again the most abundant among CD3+CD56-NKG2C+ cells in four donors, at roughly 28.3-65%. Whether the expanded NKG2C-expressing T cell clones were specific for HCMV antigens was left unclear.

Recombination linked TRBV20-1 to TRBJ2-2; TCRdb's D gene call, TRBD2, goes unchecked for lack of DNA. The receptor was derived from a woman aged 45-59 years in good health. Donor details come from another sample of the same person, matched by shared clones. Sequencing used blood T cells: a sorted CD56 or NKG2C T cell subset, CD4+ or CD8+ T cells, or bulk PBMC T cells (not recorded which). The CDR3 corresponds to CSARTQGGLAGELFF.